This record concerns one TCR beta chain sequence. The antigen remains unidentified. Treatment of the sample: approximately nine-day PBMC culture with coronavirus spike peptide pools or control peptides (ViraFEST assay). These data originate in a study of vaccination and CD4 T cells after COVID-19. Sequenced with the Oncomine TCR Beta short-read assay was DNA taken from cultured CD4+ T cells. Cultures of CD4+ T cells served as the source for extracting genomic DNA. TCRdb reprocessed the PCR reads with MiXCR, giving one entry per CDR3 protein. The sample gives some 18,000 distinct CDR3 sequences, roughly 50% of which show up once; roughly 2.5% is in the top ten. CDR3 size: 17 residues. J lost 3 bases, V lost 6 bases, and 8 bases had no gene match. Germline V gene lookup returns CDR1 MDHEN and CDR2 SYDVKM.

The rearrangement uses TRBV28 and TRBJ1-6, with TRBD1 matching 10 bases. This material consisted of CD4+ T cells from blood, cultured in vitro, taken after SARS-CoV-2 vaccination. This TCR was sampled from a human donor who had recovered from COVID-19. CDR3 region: CASRPSGTGVYNSPLHF. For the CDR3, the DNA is TGTGCCAGCAGGCCCTCCGGGACAGGGGTCTATAATTCACCCCTCCACTTT. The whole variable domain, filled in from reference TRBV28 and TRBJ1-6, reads DVKVTQSSRYLVKRTGEKVFLECVQDMDHENMFWYRQDPGLGLRLIYFSYDVKMKEKGDIPEGYSVSREKKERFSLILESASTNQTSMYLCASRPSGTGVYNSPLHFGNGTRLTVT.